The source of this T cell receptor (beta chain) is a study of cytomegalovirus exposure and HLA in healthy donors. General observations from the study: In vitro checks showed that a few CMV-associated chains really do target CMV antigens. It was assumed in the presence/absence analyses that sequencing depth was roughly uniform across donors. Later analysis identified several of the most significant clusters that appeared linked to common viral pathogens.

Points on this clone: The antigen is unknown.

The V end lost 2 bases, the J end lost 2 bases, and 7 bases lay between the germline ends. CDR3 size: 13 residues. In germline, CDR1 is SGHNT, CDR2 YYREEE (reference sequence). In the PCR, 60 Vbeta and 13 Jbeta primers were used. Here immunoSEQ multiplex PCR was the method, and the copy in TCRdb shows in-frame clones only, minus some. The sample contains 150,000 or so clones, around 73% of which appear only once. The TCR was taken from a woman aged 18-35 years in good health and CMV-seronegative. The sequenced sample consisted of PBMCs. The chain couples TRBV5-4 to TRBJ1-2; D remains ambiguous. CDR3 bases: TGTGCCAGCAGCTTATGGGCAAACTATGGCTACACCTTC. Amino acid sequence: CASSLWANYGYTF.